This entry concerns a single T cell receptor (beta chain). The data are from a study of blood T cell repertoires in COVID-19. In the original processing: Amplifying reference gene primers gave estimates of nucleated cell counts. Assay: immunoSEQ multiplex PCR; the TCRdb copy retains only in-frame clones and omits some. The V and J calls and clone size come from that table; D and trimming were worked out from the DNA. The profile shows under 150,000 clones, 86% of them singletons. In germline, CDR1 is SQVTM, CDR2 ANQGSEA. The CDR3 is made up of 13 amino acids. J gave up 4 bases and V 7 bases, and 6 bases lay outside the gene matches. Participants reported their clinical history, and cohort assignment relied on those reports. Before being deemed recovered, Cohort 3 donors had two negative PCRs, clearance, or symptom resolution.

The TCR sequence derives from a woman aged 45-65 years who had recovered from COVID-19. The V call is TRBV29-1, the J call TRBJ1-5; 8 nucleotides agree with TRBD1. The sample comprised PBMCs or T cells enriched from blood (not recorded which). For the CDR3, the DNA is TGCAGCGCTGTTGGACAGGGTAATCAGCCCCAGCATTTT. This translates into CSAVGQGNQPQHF.